This T cell receptor (beta chain) was captured in a study of identical twins. A single record per CDR3 protein comes from TCRdb applying MiXCR to the 5' RACE reads. The sample includes 600,000 to 800,000 distinct CDR3 sequences, about 20% of them seen just once. The CDR3 has 16 amino acids. Unmatched junction bases numbered 5, after V lost 6 bases and J lost 1 base. This clonotype has only a few counts. The sample was also reused in another study, on T cells expressing NK-cell markers. That study adds: Seven donors tested HCMV-seropositive and one tested seronegative among the eight sequenced.

Sequencing was carried out using PBMCs. The chain combines TRBV12-3 or TRBV12-4 with TRBJ2-5, with TRBD2 identical over 13 bases. The TCR comes from a woman younger than 30 in good health. For the CDR3, the DNA is TGTGCCAGCAGCCCGGGACTAGCGGGACCCCAAGAGACCCAGTACTTC. Encoded protein: CASSPGLAGPQETQYF.